What follows are 9 T cell receptor beta chains derived from one specimen sequenced in a study of blood T cell repertoires in COVID-19. Clones were read by immunoSEQ multiplex PCR, and TCRdb kept only the in-frame ones, dropping some. The data show a few hundred thousand clones, around 86% seen once. The sample was PBMCs or T cells enriched from blood (not recorded which). These receptors originate from a man aged 40-55 years who had recovered from COVID-19.

The chain combines TRBV28 with TRBJ1-5, with D uncertain. CDR3 size: 14 residues. V gave up 5 bases and J gave up 4 bases, with 12 bases separating them. Germline CDR1 is MDHEN and CDR2 is SYDVKM. The CDR3 sequence is CASSEGNGNQPQHF. The CDR3 region has the DNA TGTGCCAGCAGTGAGGGTAACGGGAATCAGCCCCAGCATTTT.

The V gene is TRBV5-1, the J gene TRBJ2-7, with 9 positions matching TRBD2. CDR3 size: 17 residues. V was clipped by 3 bases and J by 2 bases; unmatched bases: 12. Germline values: CDR1 SGHRS, CDR2 YFSETQ. The CDR3 nucleotides read TGCGCCAGCAGCTCCGCTCCACTAGCGGGCCAAGCCTACGAGCAGTACTTC. As protein: CASSSAPLAGQAYEQYF.

The chain uses TRBV6-4 and TRBJ2-3; D gene unclear. V lost 0 bases and J lost 4, with 5 bases in between. Per germline, CDR1 MRHNA and CDR2 SNTAGT. The CDR3 runs to 13 residues. The CDR3 protein is CASSDSQADTQYF. In DNA, the CDR3 is TGTGCCAGCAGTGACTCCCAGGCAGATACGCAGTATTTT.

The chain couples TRBV20-1 to TRBJ1-2, with 7 bases aligning to TRBD1. Germline lookup yields CDR1 DFQATT and CDR2 SNEGSKA (reference sequence). V shed 6 bases, J shed 5 bases, and the junction held 3 bases outside the gene matches. The CDR3 contains 11 residues. CDR3 residues: CSALQGYGYTF. DNA for the CDR3: TGCAGTGCACTACAGGGGTATGGCTACACCTTC.

The chain carries TRBV7-2 and TRBJ2-1; maybe TRBD2 (7 bases). V was shortened by 4 bases and J by 3 bases, with 16 bases between the two germline ends. The CDR3 length is 16 residues. CDR1 and CDR2 (germline): SGHTA, FQGNSA. The CDR3 DNA reads TGTGCCAGCAGCTCCAACGGGGGCGGGAGCTACAATGAGCAGTTCTTC. Amino acid sequence: CASSSNGGGSYNEQFF.

In DNA, the CDR3 is TGCAGCGTTGAAGAGGGCGGGACTAGCGGTTACGAGCAGTACTTC. The encoded protein is CSVEEGGTSGYEQYF. The chain combines TRBV29-1 with TRBJ2-7, with 11 bases aligning to TRBD2. V lost 0 bases to trimming and J lost 4 bases; unmatched junction nucleotides: 5. Germline lookup yields CDR1 SQVTM and CDR2 ANQGSEA. The CDR3 is made up of 15 amino acids.

The chain carries TRBV11-2 and TRBJ2-3; tentative D call: TRBD2 (7 bases). The V end was cut by 4 bases, the J end by 4 bases, with 21 bases between. Germline CDR1 and CDR2: SGHAT and FQNNGV. There are 17 residues in the CDR3. Here the CDR3 reads CASSYIIKGGFSDTQYF. CDR3 sequence (DNA): TGTGCCAGCAGCTACATAATTAAGGGGGGGTTTTCAGATACGCAGTATTTT.

The count of this clone is one. The rearrangement uses TRBV6-4 and TRBJ2-1, with 8 positions matching TRBD1. The CDR3 spans 15 residues. Germline CDR1 and CDR2: MRHNA and SNTAGT. Trimming at V came to 2 bases and at J to 8 bases, leaving 8 bases not matched to a gene. This CDR3 reads CASSDEGQVYDEQFF. In nucleotides, the CDR3 is TGTGCCAGCAGTGACGAGGGACAGGTTTATGATGAGCAGTTCTTC.

The V gene is TRBV7-2, the J gene TRBJ1-2, with 10 bases matching TRBD1. J was trimmed by 2 bases and V by 5 bases; bases with no gene match: 8. The CDR3 has 16 amino acids. Germline loops: CDR1 SGHTA, CDR2 FQGNSA. CDR3 residues: CASSEAGTGENYGYTF. Here the CDR3 DNA reads TGTGCCAGCAGCGAGGCGGGGACAGGGGAGAACTATGGCTACACCTTC.